This T cell receptor beta chain was observed in a study of shared clonotypes between healthy human individuals. Points from the study as a whole: Blood was the only sampled material, and tissue repertoires likely differ. Naive subsets typically showed greater estimated richness than memory subsets.

This clone is a singleton in its sample. Its target is unknown. The data were produced by immunoSEQ multiplex PCR, yet TCRdb's version contains in-frame clones alone and is incomplete. The data show just over 2,000,000 clones, over 85% seen once. The germline CDR1 and CDR2 sequences are SEHNR and FQNEAQ (reference sequence). V trimming: 5 bases; J trimming: 4 bases; junction bases outside the gene matches: 5. The CDR3 length is 15 residues. Within Nashville, Tennessee resided all donors, each a Caucasian adult. The sample was naive CD4+ T cells sorted from blood. Subset: CD45RA+ positively selected. The TCR comes from a man aged 18-30 years in good health. V gene TRBV7-9 combines with J gene TRBJ1-6; 7 nucleotides match TRBD1. The CDR3 region is CASSKRDSYNSPLHF. For the CDR3, the DNA is TGTGCCAGCAGCAAAAGGGACAGTTATAATTCACCCCTCCACTTT.